This T cell receptor beta chain was sequenced in a study of patients and donors after allogeneic stem cell transplantation. J lost 3 bases, V lost 11 bases, and 6 bases had no gene match. The CDR3 length is 13 residues. One entry per CDR3 protein results from TCRdb running MiXCR on the RT-PCR reads. The sample yields some 960,000 distinct CDR3 sequences, about a sixth seen once. The V gene is TRBV12-3 or TRBV12-4, the J gene TRBJ2-1, with 8 bases that match TRBD2. The receptor was derived from a human donor who was either an allogeneic HSCT recipient or a stem cell or donor lymphocyte infusion donor (not recorded which). It is not recorded whose cells these are; they may come from a transplant donor. Sequences were obtained from blood, either unsorted or a sorted T cell fraction (not recorded which). The CDR3 DNA reads as TGTGCCTCGGGGGGGCGGGACTACAATGAGCAGTTCTTC. Translation: CASGGRDYNEQFF.